The 3 T cell receptor beta chains in this list originate from one sample, sequenced in a study of TIL therapy for anti-PD-1-resistant metastatic lung cancer (dated by TCRdb to the early 2020s). TCR beta CDR3 regions were amplified from genomic DNA by bias-controlled multiplex PCR with the immunoSEQ v3 hsTCRB kit. TCRdb provides this immuneACCESS table in a form limited to in-frame rearrangements. Some clones are lacking; in checked studies, under half of them reflect an unresolved V gene, and why the rest are absent is not known. The sample has approximately 50,000 clones on record, 79% of them singletons. About 15% of the sample rests with the top ten. The time point label, read with the paper, signifies: pre-treatment sample, taken before nivolumab and TIL therapy. The material sequenced was blood, taken at baseline. These TCRs come from a man between 65 and 85 years old with non-small cell lung cancer.

Worth noting for this clone: In the same sample, other DNA sequences code for this CDR3. This rearrangement joins TRBV28 to TRBJ2-7; D remains ambiguous. V was clipped by 2 bases and J by 0 bases, with 2 bases between them. This CDR3 comprises 12 residues. Germline CDR1 and CDR2: MDHEN and SYDVKM. The CDR3 here is CASSLSSYEQYF. CDR3 in DNA: TGTGCCAGCAGTTTAAGCTCCTACGAGCAGTACTTC.

A single count supports this clone. The chain combines TRBV6-5 with TRBJ1-5, with 10 bases aligning to TRBD1. V lost 5 bases to trimming and J lost 4 bases; unmatched junction nucleotides: 5. Germline values: CDR1 MNHEY, CDR2 SVGAGI. The CDR3 extends over 15 amino acids. The DNA for the CDR3 is TGTGCCAGCAGTGTTGACAGGGGGCCGAATCAGCCCCAGCATTTT. This gives the protein CASSVDRGPNQPQHF.

The chain combines TRBV5-1 with TRBJ2-2; TRBD1 matches at 9 bases. Germline V CDR1 and CDR2: SGHRS, YFSETQ. The CDR3 spans 15 residues. V gave up 4 bases and J gave up 6 bases; unmatched junction bases: 7. CDR3 in amino acids: CASSGGQGFSGELFF. CDR3 coding DNA: TGCGCCAGCAGCGGAGGACAGGGGTTCTCCGGGGAGCTGTTTTTT.